The source of this T cell receptor beta chain is a study of blood T cell repertoires in COVID-19. The authors' processing: Amplification with reference gene primers provided the estimates of nucleated cell counts. Some clones are missing from TCRdb's copy, which holds only in-frame ones; the method was immunoSEQ multiplex PCR. That table is the source of V, J and clone size, and D and trimming were worked out from the DNA. The table records tens of thousands of clones, roughly 84% of them present only once. Followed longitudinally, the Seattle patients had been enrolled during active infection. V dropped 1 base and J dropped 6 bases, with 6 bases sitting between them. Per the germline V gene, CDR1 is LNHDA and CDR2 is SQIVND (reference sequence). The CDR3 totals 13 residues.

Sequenced material: peripheral blood. The J gene is TRBJ2-2, the V gene TRBV19; D is undetermined. The origin of this receptor is a man aged 25 to 40 with COVID-19, enrolled during active disease. CDR3: CASSIGRAGELFF. The CDR3 bases are TGTGCCAGTAGTATAGGCCGGGCCGGGGAGCTGTTTTTT.